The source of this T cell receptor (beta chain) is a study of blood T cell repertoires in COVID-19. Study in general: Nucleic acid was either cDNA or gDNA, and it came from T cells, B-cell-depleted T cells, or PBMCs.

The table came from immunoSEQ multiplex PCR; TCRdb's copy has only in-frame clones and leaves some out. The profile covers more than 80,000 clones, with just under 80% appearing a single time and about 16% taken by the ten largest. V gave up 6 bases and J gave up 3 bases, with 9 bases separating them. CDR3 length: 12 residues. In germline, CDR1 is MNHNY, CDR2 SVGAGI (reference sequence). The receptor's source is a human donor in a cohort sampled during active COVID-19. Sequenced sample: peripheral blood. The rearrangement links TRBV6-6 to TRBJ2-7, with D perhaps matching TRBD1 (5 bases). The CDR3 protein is CASSSDSYEQYF. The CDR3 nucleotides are TGTGCCAGCAGCTCAGACAGCTACGAGCAGTACTTC.